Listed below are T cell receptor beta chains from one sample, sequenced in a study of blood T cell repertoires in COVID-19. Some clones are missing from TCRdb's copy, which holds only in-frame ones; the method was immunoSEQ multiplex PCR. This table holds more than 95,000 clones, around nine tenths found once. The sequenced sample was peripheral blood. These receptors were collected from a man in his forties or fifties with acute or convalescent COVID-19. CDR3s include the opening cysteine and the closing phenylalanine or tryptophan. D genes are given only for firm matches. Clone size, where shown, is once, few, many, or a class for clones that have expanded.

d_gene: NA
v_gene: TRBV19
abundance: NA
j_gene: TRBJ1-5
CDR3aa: CASVTGNDQPQHF
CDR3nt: TGTGCCAGCGTCACAGGGAATGACCAGCCCCAGCATTTT

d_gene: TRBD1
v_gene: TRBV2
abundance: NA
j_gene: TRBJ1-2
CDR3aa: CASRPPGQSNGYTF
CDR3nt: TGTGCCAGCAGGCCTCCGGGACAGAGTAACGGCTACACCTTC

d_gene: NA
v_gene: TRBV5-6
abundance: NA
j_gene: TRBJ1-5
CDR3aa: CASSLGGQGNQPQHF
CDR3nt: TGTGCCAGCAGCTTGGGGGGGCAGGGGAATCAGCCCCAGCATTTT

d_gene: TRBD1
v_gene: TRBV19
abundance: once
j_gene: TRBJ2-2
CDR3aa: CASSIRTGGANTGELFF
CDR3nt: TGTGCCAGTAGTATAAGGACAGGGGGCGCGAACACCGGGGAGCTGTTTTTT

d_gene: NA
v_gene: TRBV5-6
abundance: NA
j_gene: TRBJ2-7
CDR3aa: CASSVAYEQYF
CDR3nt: TGTGCCAGCAGCGTGGCTTACGAGCAGTACTTC

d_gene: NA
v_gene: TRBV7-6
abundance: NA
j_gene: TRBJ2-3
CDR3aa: CASSLYLSSTDTQYF
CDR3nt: TGTGCCAGCAGCTTATATCTTAGCAGCACAGATACGCAGTATTTT

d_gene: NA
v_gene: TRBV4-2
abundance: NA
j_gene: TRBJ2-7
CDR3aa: CASSQDVVNLGGRYEQYF
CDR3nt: TGTGCCAGCAGCCAAGACGTCGTCAACCTGGGGGGTAGATACGAGCAGTACTTC

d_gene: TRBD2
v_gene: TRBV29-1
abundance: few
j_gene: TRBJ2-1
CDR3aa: CSVANLAGGSNEQFF
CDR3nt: TGCAGCGTGGCGAACCTAGCGGGAGGGAGCAATGAGCAGTTCTTC

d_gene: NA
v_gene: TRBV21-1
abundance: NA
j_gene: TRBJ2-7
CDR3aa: CASRKGQGRHEQYF
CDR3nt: TGTGCCAGCAGGAAAGGACAGGGGAGGCACGAGCAGTACTTC

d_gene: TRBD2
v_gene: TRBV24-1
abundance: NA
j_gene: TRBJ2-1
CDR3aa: CATSDPRTSQPNEQFF
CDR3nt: TGTGCCACCAGTGATCCACGGACTAGCCAGCCCAATGAGCAGTTCTTC

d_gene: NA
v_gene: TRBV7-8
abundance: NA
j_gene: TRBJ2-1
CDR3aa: CASSPTSAEQFF
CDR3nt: TGTGCCAGCAGCCCCACTTCCGCGGAGCAGTTCTTC